One sample yielded the 18 T cell receptor beta chains listed below, sequenced in a study of shared clonotypes between healthy human individuals. Generated by immunoSEQ multiplex PCR, the TCRdb table keeps only in-frame clones and is missing some. Here the sample spans approximately 1,500,000 clones, around 97% being singletons. The sample comprised naive CD4+ T cells sorted from blood. Regarding subset: CD45RA+ positively selected. Receptor source: a man under 40 in good health.

This rearrangement joins TRBV7-9 to TRBJ1-1, with a weak D call TRBD1 (5 bases). Trimming left V 0 bases short and J 2 bases short, with 16 bases between. The CDR3 is 17 residues long. Germline loops: CDR1 SEHNR, CDR2 FQNEAQ (reference sequence). The CDR3 nucleotides read TGTGCCAGCAGCTTAGCCGGCCTCGACGGGGCTAACACTGAAGCTTTCTTT. This gives the protein CASSLAGLDGANTEAFF.

The chain recombines TRBV21-1 with TRBJ1-5; TRBD1, the table's D call, lacks a check against the DNA. TRBV21-1 constitutes a pseudogene. The CDR3 spans 15 residues. The CDR3 nucleotides read TGTGCCAGCAGCAAACGACAGGGTCAGGATCAGCCCCAGCATTTT. Translated: CASSKRQGQDQPQHF.

The chain couples TRBV18 to TRBJ2-5; D is possibly TRBD1 (7 bases). Germline V CDR1 and CDR2: KGHSH, LQKENI. Trimming removed 3 bases from V and 5 bases from J, with 13 bases in between. This CDR3 comprises 14 residues. CDR3 coding DNA: TGTGCCAGCTCACCGTCGACAGGGAGGGAGACCCAGTACTTC. Translation gives CASSPSTGRETQYF.

CDR3 amino acids: CASSRSDQLTYEQYF. DNA of the CDR3: TGCGCCAGCAGCCGATCGGACCAGTTAACCTACGAGCAGTACTTC. The V call is TRBV4-1, the J call TRBJ2-7; no firm D call. CDR1 and CDR2 from the germline V gene are MGHRA and YSYEKL. Trimming took 4 bases from V and 2 from J, leaving 15 bases between them. This CDR3 is built from 15 residues.

In its sample, this clone was seen once. The CDR3 nucleotides read TGTGCCATCAGATCGACAGCGCCCTACGAGCAGTACTTC. It is translated as CAIRSTAPYEQYF. J is TRBJ2-7 and V is TRBV28, with D maybe TRBD1 (5 bases). Germline loops: CDR1 MDHEN, CDR2 SYDVKM. The CDR3 has 13 residues. V was cut by 10 bases and J by 2 bases, with 15 bases left in between.

This sequence joins TRBV29-1 and TRBJ1-1; D might be TRBD1 (5 bases). The V end lost 1 base, the J end lost 10 bases, and 10 bases lay between the germline ends. The CDR3 runs 11 residues. The germline CDR1 and CDR2 sequences are SQVTM and ANQGSEA. The CDR3 here is CSVEVVRGAFF. The CDR3 DNA sequence: TGCAGCGTTGAAGTTGTGAGGGGAGCTTTCTTT. The full variable domain, with the rest looked up from reference TRBV29-1 and TRBJ1-1, is SAVISQKPSRDICQRGTSLTIQCQVDSQVTMMFWYRQQPGQSLTLIATANQGSEATYESGFVIDKFPISRPNLTFSTLTVSNMSPEDSSIYLCSVEVVRGAFFGQGTRLTVV.

The J gene is TRBJ2-1, the V gene TRBV10-3; TRBD2 aligns across 13 bases. The CDR3 has 14 residues. The V and J ends lost 6 bases and 9 bases, in that order; junction bases with no gene match: 5. Germline V gene sequence: CDR1 ENHRY, CDR2 SYGVKD. As DNA, the CDR3 is TGTGCCATCAGGGGACTAGCGGGGTCGGGTGAGCAGTTCTTC. It encodes CAIRGLAGSGEQFF.

This chain joins TRBV27 and TRBJ2-7; D is uncertain. The CDR3 sequence is 11 residues long. Trimming took 10 bases from V and 3 from J, leaving 10 bases between them. Germline V gene data show CDR1 as MNHEY and CDR2 as SMNVEV (reference sequence). The CDR3 DNA follows: TGTGCCATTGGCTTAGGCTACGAGCAGTACTTC. Encoded protein: CAIGLGYEQYF.

J is TRBJ2-5 and V is TRBV5-1; 8 bases line up with TRBD2. From germline, CDR1 is SGHRS and CDR2 YFSETQ. The CDR3 has 14 amino acids. The trim removed 2 bases at V and 2 bases at J, leaving 2 bases unmatched. The CDR3, as DNA: TGCGCCAGCAGCTTTAGCGGGACTCAAGAGACCCAGTACTTC. Translation gives CASSFSGTQETQYF. Drawing the rest from reference TRBV5-1 and TRBJ2-5, the complete variable domain is KAGVTQTPRYLIKTRGQQVTLSCSPISGHRSVSWYQQTPGQGLQFLFEYFSETQRNKGNFPGRFSGRQFSNSRSEMNVSTLELGDSALYLCASSFSGTQETQYFGPGTRLLVL.

The chain is built from TRBV18 and TRBJ1-3, with TRBD1 matching over 10 bases. V lost 5 bases, J lost 2 bases, and 9 bases stayed unmatched. The germline V gene has CDR1 KGHSH and CDR2 LQKENI. The CDR3 spans 17 residues. The CDR3 sequence is CASSSLRQGATGNTIYF. The DNA for the CDR3 is TGTGCCAGCTCATCCCTTCGACAGGGGGCAACTGGAAACACCATATATTTT.

A note on this clone: This CDR3 is also generated by other DNA sequences in the sample. DNA of the CDR3: TGTGCCAGCTCACCAAAGGATCGCTCCTACGAGCAGTACTTC. This gives the protein CASSPKDRSYEQYF. This chain joins TRBV18 and TRBJ2-7; no definite D call. This CDR3 is 14 amino acids long. Trimming took 2 bases from V and 0 from J, leaving 8 bases between them. Germline CDR1 and CDR2: KGHSH and LQKENI. The variable domain in full, with the rest retrieved from reference TRBV18 and TRBJ2-7, is NAGVMQNPRHLVRRRGQEARLRCSPMKGHSHVYWYRQLPEEGLKFMVYLQKENIIDESGMPKERFSAEFPKEGPSILRIQQVVRGDSAAYFCASSPKDRSYEQYFGPGTRLTVT.

The chain has TRBV2 and TRBJ1-1; D is uncertain. The V and J ends lost 1 base and 5 bases respectively, with 8 bases between them. Germline V gives CDR1 SNHLY, CDR2 FYNNEI. The CDR3 extends over 13 amino acids. The CDR3 bases are TGTGCCAGCAGTGAAGATCTGGTTACTGAAGCTTTCTTT. Protein sequence: CASSEDLVTEAFF.

To note about this clone: This CDR3 is also generated by other DNA sequences in the sample. The chain has TRBV18 and TRBJ2-5; 9 bases map to TRBD2. The V segment lost 1 base and the J segment 4 bases; nucleotides outside the gene matches: 1. The CDR3 extends over 14 amino acids. In germline, CDR1 is KGHSH, CDR2 LQKENI. This CDR3 is CASSPRAGGETQYF. CDR3 nucleotides: TGTGCCAGCTCACCACGAGCGGGGGGAGAGACCCAGTACTTC.

The chain employs TRBV29-1 and TRBJ1-1; the D is unclear. With 7 bases removed from V and 3 bases from J, the gap between germline ends came to 12 bases. Germline loops: CDR1 SQVTM, CDR2 ANQGSEA. CDR3 length: 12 residues. Written as DNA, the CDR3 is TGCAGCGCTGGAAGGAGGGACACTGAAGCTTTCTTT. Its translation: CSAGRRDTEAFF. Full variable domain (rest looked up from reference TRBV29-1 and TRBJ1-1): SAVISQKPSRDICQRGTSLTIQCQVDSQVTMMFWYRQQPGQSLTLIATANQGSEATYESGFVIDKFPISRPNLTFSTLTVSNMSPEDSSIYLCSAGRRDTEAFFGQGTRLTVV.

The J gene is TRBJ2-7, the V gene TRBV9; D gene ambiguous. Trimming left V 0 bases short and J 6 bases short, with 7 bases between. Germline V gene sequence: CDR1 SGDLS, CDR2 YYNGEE. The CDR3 has 12 residues. CDR3 DNA sequence: TGTGCCAGCAGCGTAGAAGTTGGCGAGCAGTACTTC. Its translation: CASSVEVGEQYF.

The chain's CDR3 is CASSADRYTEAFF. DNA for the CDR3: TGTGCCAGCAGTGCAGACAGGTACACTGAAGCTTTCTTT. The chain uses TRBV6-1 and TRBJ1-1, with D perhaps TRBD1 (6 bases). The CDR3 contains 13 residues. V dropped 4 bases and J dropped 3 bases, with 9 bases sitting between them. Germline V CDR1 and CDR2: MNHNS, SASEGT.

The gene calls are TRBV6-5 and TRBJ2-1; D tentatively reads TRBD1 or TRBD2 (5 bases each). Germline CDR1 is MNHEY and CDR2 is SVGAGI. This CDR3 has 16 amino acids. V gave up 2 bases and J gave up 10 bases, with 21 bases separating them. In DNA, the CDR3 is TGTGCCAGCAGTTACAATCGGGGTCCTAGCTGGGACGAGCAGTTCTTC. Translation: CASSYNRGPSWDEQFF.

This clone was recorded only once. V usage is TRBV29-1 and J usage is TRBJ2-1; 7 nucleotides line up with TRBD1. The CDR3 covers 14 residues. Germline CDR1 SQVTM, CDR2 ANQGSEA. Trimming took 7 bases from V and 2 from J; bases not matched to a gene: 8. CDR3 protein: CSGGTADTYNEQFF. The CDR3 nucleotides read TGCAGCGGTGGGACAGCGGATACCTACAATGAGCAGTTCTTC.